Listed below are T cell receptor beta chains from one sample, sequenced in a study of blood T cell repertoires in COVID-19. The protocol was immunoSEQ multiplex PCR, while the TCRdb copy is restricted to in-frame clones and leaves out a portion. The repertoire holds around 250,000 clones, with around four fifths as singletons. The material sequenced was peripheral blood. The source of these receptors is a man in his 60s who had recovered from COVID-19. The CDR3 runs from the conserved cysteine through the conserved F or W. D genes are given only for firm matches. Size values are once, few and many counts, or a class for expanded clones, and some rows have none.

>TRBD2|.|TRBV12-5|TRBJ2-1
CASGSGTSSYNEQFF
TGTGCTAGTGGCTCCGGGACTAGCTCCTACAATGAGCAGTTCTTC
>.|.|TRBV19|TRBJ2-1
CASRAMGGNADNEQFF
TGTGCCAGTAGGGCCATGGGGGGAAACGCCGACAATGAGCAGTTCTTC
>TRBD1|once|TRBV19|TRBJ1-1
CASSKDRENTEAFF
TGTGCCAGTAGTAAGGACAGGGAGAACACTGAAGCTTTCTTT
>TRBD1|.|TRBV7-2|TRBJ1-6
CASSLKTGNSPLHF
TGTGCCAGCAGCTTAAAGACAGGGAACTCACCCCTCCACTTT
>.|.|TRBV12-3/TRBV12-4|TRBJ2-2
CASRRENTGELFF
TGTGCCAGCAGACGGGAGAACACCGGGGAGCTGTTTTTT
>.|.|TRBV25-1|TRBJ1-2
CASAPPGGQGYGYTF
TGTGCCAGTGCCCCCCCGGGGGGGCAAGGCTATGGCTACACCTTC
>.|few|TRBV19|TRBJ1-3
CASTPRGAGGNTIYF
TGTGCCAGTACCCCGCGCGGGGCGGGAGGAAACACCATATATTTT
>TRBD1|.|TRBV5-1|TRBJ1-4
CASTPTGSNEKLFF
TGCGCCAGCACCCCGACAGGGAGCAATGAAAAACTGTTTTTT
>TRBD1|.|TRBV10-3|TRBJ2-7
CAISKKDRADNEQYF
TGTGCCATCAGTAAAAAAGACAGGGCGGACAACGAGCAGTACTTC
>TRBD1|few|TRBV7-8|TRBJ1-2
CASSTGGDYGYTF
TGTGCCAGCAGTACAGGGGGCGACTATGGCTACACCTTC
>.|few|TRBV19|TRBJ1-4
CASSDTLAATNEKLFF
TGTGCCAGTAGTGACACCCTGGCAGCAACTAATGAAAAACTGTTTTTT
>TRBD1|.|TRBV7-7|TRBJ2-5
CASSLSQGETQYF
TGTGCCAGCAGCTTGTCACAGGGGGAGACCCAGTACTTC
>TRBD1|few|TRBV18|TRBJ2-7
CASSPAGTGWVQQYF
TGTGCCAGCTCACCGGCCGGGACAGGGTGGGTTCAGCAGTACTTC
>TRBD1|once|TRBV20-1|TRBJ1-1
CSASITGEWTEAFF
TGCAGTGCTAGTATAACAGGGGAGTGGACTGAAGCTTTCTTT
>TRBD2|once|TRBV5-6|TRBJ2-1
CASSLGSGRADEQFF
TGTGCCAGCAGCTTGGGTAGCGGGAGGGCCGATGAGCAGTTCTTC
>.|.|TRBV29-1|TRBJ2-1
CSVVGQEGNEQFF
TGCAGCGTTGTAGGTCAGGAGGGCAATGAGCAGTTCTTC
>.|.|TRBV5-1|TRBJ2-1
CASSPGRDYNEQFF
TGCGCCAGCAGCCCGGGCAGGGACTACAATGAGCAGTTCTTC